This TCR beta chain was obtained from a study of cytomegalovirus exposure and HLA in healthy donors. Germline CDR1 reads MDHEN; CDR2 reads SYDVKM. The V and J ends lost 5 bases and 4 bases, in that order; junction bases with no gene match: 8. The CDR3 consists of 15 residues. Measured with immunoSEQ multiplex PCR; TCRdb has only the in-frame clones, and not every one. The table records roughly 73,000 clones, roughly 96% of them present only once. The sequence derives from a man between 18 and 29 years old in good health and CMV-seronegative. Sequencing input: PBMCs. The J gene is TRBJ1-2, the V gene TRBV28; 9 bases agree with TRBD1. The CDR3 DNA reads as TGTGCCAGCAGTGGCGAGACAGGGGGGAGCTATGGCTACACCTTC. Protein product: CASSGETGGSYGYTF.